These T cell receptor beta chains were read from a single sample in a study of blood T cells in healthy people across ages. TCRdb reprocessed the 5' RACE reads with MiXCR, giving one entry per CDR3 protein. Counted here are some 290,000 distinct CDR3 sequences, 27% occurring once; the ten biggest clones make up about 30%. The specimen was blood. The source is a woman in her seventies in good health. The CDR3 runs from the conserved cysteine through the conserved F or W. Fields, in order: J gene, V gene, clone size, D gene, CDR3 protein, CDR3 DNA. The D gene is left open where the match is weak. A row's size may be missing; if present it is once, few, many or a size class.

TRBJ1-2,TRBV6-5,NA,TRBD1,CASSYSRTGGGGYGYTF,TGTGCCAGCAGTTACTCAAGGACAGGGGGCGGTGGCTATGGCTACACCTTC
TRBJ2-2,TRBV29-1,NA,NA,CSASINTGELFF,TGCAGCGCATCAATAAACACCGGGGAGCTGTTTTTT
TRBJ1-1,TRBV7-2,few,TRBD1,CASSLARGGGAFF,TGTGCCAGCAGCTTAGCCAGAGGGGGCGGTGCTTTCTTT
TRBJ2-7,TRBV4-3,NA,TRBD2,CASSHRTSGDYEQYF,TGCGCCAGCAGCCATCGGACTAGCGGAGACTACGAGCAGTACTTC
TRBJ2-1,TRBV24-1,NA,NA,CATSDLQAGGLVQFF,TGTGCCACCAGTGATTTGCAGGCCGGGGGATTGGTGCAGTTCTTC
TRBJ2-3,TRBV5-1,NA,NA,CASSLEEALNTQYF,TGCGCCAGCAGCTTGGAGGAAGCACTCAATACGCAGTATTTT
TRBJ2-5,TRBV29-1,few,TRBD2,CSVAQGLAGGPKETQYF,TGCAGCGTTGCCCAGGGACTAGCGGGAGGGCCGAAAGAGACCCAGTACTTC
TRBJ1-1,TRBV20-1,NA,TRBD1,CSARAAGGVKLGTAFF,TGCAGTGCTAGAGCCGCAGGGGGGGTTAAGTTGGGGACGGCTTTCTTT
TRBJ2-4,TRBV7-9,NA,NA,CASSYREVAKNIQYF,TGTGCCAGCAGTTATAGGGAGGTAGCCAAAAACATTCAGTACTTC
TRBJ1-2,TRBV28,NA,NA,CASSLGGTVYGYTF,TGTGCCAGCAGTTTAGGGGGGACGGTCTATGGCTACACCTTC
TRBJ2-5,TRBV7-7,NA,NA,CASSLESGGSQGKTQYF,TGTGCCAGCAGCTTAGAATCGGGAGGGTCACAGGGGAAGACCCAGTACTTC
TRBJ2-5,TRBV5-1,many,NA,CASSLPEETQYF,TGCGCCAGCAGCTTACCTGAGGAGACCCAGTACTTC
TRBJ1-1,TRBV29-1,NA,TRBD1,CSVLRGRGLVMNTEAFF,TGCAGCGTTCTTCGAGGGAGGGGGCTTGTTATGAACACTGAAGCTTTCTTT
TRBJ2-7,TRBV7-2,NA,NA,CASSFTTAIGGEQYF,TGTGCCAGCAGCTTCACGACGGCCATTGGGGGGGAGCAGTACTTC
TRBJ2-7,TRBV5-6,NA,NA,CASSLGRELASYEQYF,TGTGCCAGCAGCTTGGGACGGGAGCTGGCCTCCTACGAGCAGTACTTC
TRBJ2-7,TRBV4-3,NA,NA,CASSQTRVGGSYEQYF,TGCGCCAGCAGCCAAACCAGGGTGGGAGGCTCCTACGAGCAGTACTTC
TRBJ2-7,TRBV7-3,NA,NA,CASSPHGGDEQYF,TGTGCCAGCAGCCCACACGGGGGCGACGAGCAGTACTTC
TRBJ2-5,TRBV7-9,NA,TRBD2,CGSSFRTSRTKETQYF,TGTGGCAGCAGCTTTCGGACTAGTCGAACGAAAGAGACCCAGTACTTC
TRBJ2-2,TRBV5-5,NA,NA,CASSLRLVNTGELFF,TGTGCCAGCAGCTTGCGGTTAGTTAACACCGGGGAGCTGTTTTTT
TRBJ2-3,TRBV2,NA,TRBD2,CASGREISDTQYF,TGTGCCAGCGGGCGGGAGATATCAGATACGCAGTATTTT
TRBJ2-1,TRBV14,NA,TRBD2,CASSPQRESKNEQFF,TGTGCCAGCAGCCCTCAGCGGGAGAGCAAAAATGAGCAGTTCTTC
TRBJ1-6,TRBV16,few,NA,CASSQSGGRYSPLHF,TGTGCCAGCAGCCAATCGGGGGGCAGGTATTCACCCCTCCACTTT
TRBJ2-6,TRBV7-6,NA,NA,CASSPGRRILTGANVLTF,TGTGCCAGCAGCCCAGGACGGAGGATATTGACTGGGGCCAACGTCCTGACTTTC
TRBJ2-3,TRBV20-1,few,TRBD2,CSARSTSGFSTDTQYF,TGCAGTGCTAGATCGACTAGCGGATTTAGCACAGATACGCAGTATTTT
TRBJ1-4,TRBV18,few,NA,CASSPPGFRGEKLFF,TGTGCCAGCTCACCACCTGGGTTCAGAGGGGAAAAACTGTTTTTT
TRBJ2-1,TRBV21-1,NA,NA,CASDPGLAAYNEQFF,TGTGCCAGCGACCCGGGACTAGCGGCCTACAATGAGCAGTTCTTC
TRBJ2-1,TRBV7-3,few,NA,CASSPTSATVSEQFF,TGTGCCAGCAGCCCCACTTCGGCGACCGTAAGTGAGCAGTTCTTC
TRBJ2-7,TRBV12-3/TRBV12-4,few,NA,CASTLSPGGEQYF,TGTGCCAGCACCCTCTCTCCCGGGGGCGAGCAGTACTTC
TRBJ2-5,TRBV7-6,NA,NA,CASSLETPDDRYQETQYF,TGTGCCAGCAGCTTAGAGACCCCGGACGACCGCTACCAAGAGACCCAGTACTTC
TRBJ1-1,TRBV20-1,many,TRBD1,CSARGQRQGRTEAFF,TGCAGTGCTAGAGGTCAAAGACAGGGAAGGACTGAAGCTTTCTTT
TRBJ2-1,TRBV10-1,few,NA,CASSHGSQGNEQFF,TGCGCCAGCAGCCATGGTAGTCAGGGGAATGAGCAGTTCTTC
TRBJ1-1,TRBV25-1,few,NA,CASSESAGAGPREVFF,TGTGCCAGCAGTGAATCGGCGGGGGCTGGTCCCCGAGAGGTTTTCTTT
TRBJ2-2,TRBV20-1,few,NA,CSARSKGALNTGELFF,TGCAGTGCTAGAAGTAAAGGGGCGTTGAACACCGGGGAGCTGTTTTTT
TRBJ2-1,TRBV20-1,NA,TRBD2,CSASSPGLAYGNEQFF,TGCAGTGCTAGTTCGCCGGGACTAGCGTATGGGAATGAGCAGTTCTTC
TRBJ2-1,TRBV20-1,few,TRBD2,CSASFQTSGSYAEQFF,TGCAGTGCTAGTTTTCAGACTAGCGGGAGCTACGCTGAGCAGTTCTTC
TRBJ1-2,TRBV7-9,NA,NA,CASSLELPGTTNYGYTF,TGTGCCAGCAGCTTAGAGTTGCCAGGCACGACTAACTATGGCTACACCTTC
TRBJ2-5,TRBV9,NA,TRBD1,CASSADRVGEQYF,TGTGCCAGCAGCGCCGACAGGGTTGGGGAGCAGTACTTC
TRBJ2-5,TRBV5-1,NA,TRBD1,CASSSGGQGGQETQYF,TGCGCCAGCAGCTCTGGAGGACAGGGTGGACAAGAGACCCAGTACTTC
TRBJ1-4,TRBV2,few,NA,CASSEFSEKLFF,TGTGCCAGCAGTGAATTTAGTGAAAAACTGTTTTTT
TRBJ2-1,TRBV19,NA,NA,CASSSLARDEQFF,TGTGCCAGTAGTAGCCTAGCGAGGGATGAGCAGTTCTTC
TRBJ2-5,TRBV10-3,few,NA,CAIRPGPSRETQYF,TGTGCCATCAGGCCGGGCCCCAGTCGGGAGACCCAGTACTTC
TRBJ2-7,TRBV3-1,few,NA,CASSQGGKYSHEQYF,TGTGCCAGCAGCCAAGGGGGAAAATACTCCCACGAGCAGTACTTC
TRBJ1-2,TRBV12-3/TRBV12-4,few,NA,CASSPSHGVYGYTF,TGTGCCAGCAGTCCATCCCACGGGGTCTATGGCTACACCTTC
TRBJ2-7,TRBV10-3,NA,NA,CAISGGAFEQYF,TGTGCCATTTCAGGAGGCGCTTTCGAGCAGTACTTC
TRBJ2-2,TRBV20-1,few,TRBD1,CSAIDRVTGELFF,TGCAGTGCAATCGACAGGGTCACCGGGGAGCTGTTTTTT
TRBJ2-3,TRBV7-3,few,NA,CASSLDQYPDTQYF,TGTGCCAGCAGCTTAGATCAGTATCCCGATACGCAGTATTTT
TRBJ1-5,TRBV7-2,many,TRBD1,CASAEGALNQPQHF,TGTGCCAGCGCCGAGGGGGCCTTGAATCAGCCCCAGCATTTT
TRBJ2-7,TRBV20-1,few,TRBD1,CSAMGQGTHEQYF,TGCAGTGCTATGGGACAGGGGACACACGAGCAGTACTTC
TRBJ2-3,TRBV15,NA,NA,CATSRVEGDSVDTQYF,TGTGCCACCAGCAGAGTAGAGGGGGATAGCGTGGATACGCAGTATTTT
TRBJ2-2,TRBV10-3,few,NA,CAISESWGAGELFF,TGTGCCATCAGTGAATCCTGGGGTGCCGGGGAGCTGTTTTTT